This T cell receptor beta chain derives from a study of OX40 agonist ivuxolimab in advanced cancers. This table comes from immunoSEQ multiplex PCR, and its TCRdb copy is limited to in-frame clones, with some not included. The sample records about 150,000 clones, 90% being singletons. CDR3 length: 14 amino acids. Germline V gene lookup returns CDR1 SGHNT and CDR2 YYREEE (reference sequence). V was pared by 3 bases and J by 6 bases, with 8 bases of the junction left unmatched. The clonotype originates from an adult with an advanced solid tumor such as melanoma, head and neck, liver or kidney cancer. Sample: CD4+ or CD8+ T cells sorted from blood, taken in a trial of the OX40 agonist ivuxolimab. The chain uses TRBV5-4 and TRBJ1-2; TRBD1 matches 7 bases. CDR3 bases: TGTGCCAGCAGCTGGACAGGCGGGGGAAATGGCTACACCTTC. This sequence encodes CASSWTGGGNGYTF.